This T cell receptor (beta chain) was documented in a study of T cell responses to AZD1222 COVID-19 vaccine. Study results and caveats: Unmutated regions of variants are reportedly targeted by nearly half of spike-specific TCRs. White British ancestry dominated among donors, who included more females, and clonal diversity was possibly underestimated. Spike-specific TCRs gained breadth and depth after people received two AZD1222 doses.

TCRdb keeps only in-frame clones here, not all; method: immunoSEQ multiplex PCR. The sample holds 70,000 to 95,000 clones, roughly 90% seen once. On this clone itself: The antigen remains unidentified.

This clonotype was obtained from an adult in good health. The starting material was peripheral blood, obtained on day 0 of AZD1222 vaccination.

The chain's CDR3 is CASSPDRGATNEKLFF. The CDR3, as DNA: TGTGCCAGCAGCCCAGACAGGGGCGCAACTAATGAAAAACTGTTTTTT. The chain has TRBV5-6 and TRBJ1-4; TRBD1 agrees at 8 bases. CDR3 size: 16 residues. The junction had 5 bases not matched to a gene; V was cut back by 4 bases and J by 0 bases. Germline assignment: CDR1 SGHDT and CDR2 YYEEEE.